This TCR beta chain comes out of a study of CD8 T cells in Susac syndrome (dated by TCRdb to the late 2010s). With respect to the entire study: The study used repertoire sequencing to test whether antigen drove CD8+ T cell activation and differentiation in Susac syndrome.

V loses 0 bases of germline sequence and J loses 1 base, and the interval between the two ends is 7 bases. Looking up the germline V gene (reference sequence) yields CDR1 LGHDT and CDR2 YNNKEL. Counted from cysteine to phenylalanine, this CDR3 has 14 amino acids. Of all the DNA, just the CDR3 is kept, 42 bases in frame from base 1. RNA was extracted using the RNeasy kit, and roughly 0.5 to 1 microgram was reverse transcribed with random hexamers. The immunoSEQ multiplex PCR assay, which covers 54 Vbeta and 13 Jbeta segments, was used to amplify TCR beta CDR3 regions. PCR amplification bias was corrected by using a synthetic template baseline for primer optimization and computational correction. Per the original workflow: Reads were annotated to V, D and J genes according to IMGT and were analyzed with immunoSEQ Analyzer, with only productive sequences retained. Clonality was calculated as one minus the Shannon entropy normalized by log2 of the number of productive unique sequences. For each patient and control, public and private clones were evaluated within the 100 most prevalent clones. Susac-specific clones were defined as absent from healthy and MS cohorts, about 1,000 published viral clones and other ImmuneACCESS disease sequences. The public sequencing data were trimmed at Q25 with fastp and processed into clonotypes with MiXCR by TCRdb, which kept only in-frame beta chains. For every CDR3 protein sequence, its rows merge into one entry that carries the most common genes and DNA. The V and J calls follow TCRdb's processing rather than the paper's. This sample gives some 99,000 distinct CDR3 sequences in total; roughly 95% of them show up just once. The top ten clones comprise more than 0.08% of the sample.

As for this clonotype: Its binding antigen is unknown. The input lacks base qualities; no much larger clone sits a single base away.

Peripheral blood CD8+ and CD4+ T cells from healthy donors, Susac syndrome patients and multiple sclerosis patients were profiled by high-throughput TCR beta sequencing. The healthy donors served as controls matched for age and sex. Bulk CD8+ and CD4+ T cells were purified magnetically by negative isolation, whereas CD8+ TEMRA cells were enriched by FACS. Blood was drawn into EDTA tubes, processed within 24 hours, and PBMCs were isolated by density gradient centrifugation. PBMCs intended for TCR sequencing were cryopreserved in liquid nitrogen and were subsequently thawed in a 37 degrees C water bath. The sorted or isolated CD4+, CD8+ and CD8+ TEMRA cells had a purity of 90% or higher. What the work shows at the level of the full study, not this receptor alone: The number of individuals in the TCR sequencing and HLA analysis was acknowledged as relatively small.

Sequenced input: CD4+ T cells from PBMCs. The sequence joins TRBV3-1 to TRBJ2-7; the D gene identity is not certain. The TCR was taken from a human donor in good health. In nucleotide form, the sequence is TGTGCCAGCAGCCAAGATTTGTTGTCCTACGAGCAGTACTTC. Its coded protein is CASSQDLLSYEQYF.